The entry below gives a single T cell receptor beta chain sequence along with its context. This specimen comes from a study of control samples from healthy donors and cancer patients. Libraries were prepared by immunoSEQ multiplex PCR; TCRdb keeps only in-frame clonotypes and omits some of them. The sample has about 96,000 clones; approximately 93% are singletons. This CDR3 comprises 15 residues. Trimming removed 5 bases at V and 0 bases at J, with 13 bases between. Germline V lookup: CDR1 SEHNR, CDR2 FQNEAQ (reference sequence). The origin of this receptor is a man younger than 35 in good health. What was sequenced was blood. The J gene is TRBJ1-1, the V gene TRBV7-9; tentative D call: TRBD1 (5 bases). DNA of the CDR3: TGTGCCAGCAGCCCTCCGAGGGGCATGAACACTGAAGCTTTCTTT. It yields the protein CASSPPRGMNTEAFF.